These T cell receptor beta chains were read from a single sample in a study of cytomegalovirus exposure and HLA in healthy donors. The method was immunoSEQ multiplex PCR; TCRdb's version includes in-frame clones alone and lacks a portion of them. In the table there are some 88,000 clones, approximately 71% of which are singletons. The sequencing sample was made of PBMCs. These receptors were collected from a woman between 18 and 29 years old in good health and CMV-seropositive. CDR3s include the opening cysteine and the closing phenylalanine or tryptophan. The order of the fields is J gene, clone size, V gene, D gene, CDR3 length, CDR3 DNA, CDR3 protein. The D gene is left open where the match is weak. Only some rows state a clone size, as once, few, many or a class for expanded clones.

j_gene: TRBJ1-1
abundance: -
v_gene: TRBV19
d_gene: TRBD1
len: 13
CDR3nt: TGTGCCAGTAGCAAGGACAGGGCTAAGGAAGCTTTCTTT
CDR3aa: CASSKDRAKEAFF

j_gene: TRBJ1-3
abundance: few
v_gene: TRBV28
d_gene: -
len: 15
CDR3nt: TGTGCCAGCAGTTTCCCAGGGTCCTCTGGAAACACCATATATTTT
CDR3aa: CASSFPGSSGNTIYF

j_gene: TRBJ1-5
abundance: -
v_gene: TRBV19
d_gene: -
len: 13
CDR3nt: TGTGCCAGTACCCATCGGGGAGGGGAGCCCCAGCATTTT
CDR3aa: CASTHRGGEPQHF

j_gene: TRBJ1-5
abundance: -
v_gene: TRBV7-9
d_gene: -
len: 14
CDR3nt: TGTGCCAGCAGCTTGACGGGTAGCAATCAGCCCCAGCATTTT
CDR3aa: CASSLTGSNQPQHF

j_gene: TRBJ1-3
abundance: -
v_gene: TRBV4-2
d_gene: TRBD1
len: 16
CDR3nt: TGTGCCAGCAGCCAACCACAGGGGGACAATGGAAACACCATATATTTT
CDR3aa: CASSQPQGDNGNTIYF

j_gene: TRBJ2-3
abundance: -
v_gene: TRBV5-1
d_gene: TRBD2
len: 15
CDR3nt: TGCGCCAGCAGCGCGGGGGGCAGGGTCCCAGATACGCAGTATTTT
CDR3aa: CASSAGGRVPDTQYF

j_gene: TRBJ2-1
abundance: -
v_gene: TRBV7-3
d_gene: TRBD2
len: 15
CDR3nt: TGTGCCAGCAGCCGTAGCGGGAGGGGAGGAGGGGAGCAGTTCTTC
CDR3aa: CASSRSGRGGGEQFF

j_gene: TRBJ2-1
abundance: once
v_gene: TRBV5-8
d_gene: TRBD2
len: 15
CDR3nt: TGTGCCAGCAGCCGGGGGAGGGGATACTACAATGAGCAGTTCTTC
CDR3aa: CASSRGRGYYNEQFF

j_gene: TRBJ2-2
abundance: -
v_gene: TRBV10-3
d_gene: TRBD1
len: 16
CDR3nt: TGTGCCATCAGCCCGGGACAGGGGGCAAACACCGGGGAGCTGTTTTTT
CDR3aa: CAISPGQGANTGELFF

j_gene: TRBJ2-7
abundance: -
v_gene: TRBV6-5
d_gene: TRBD1
len: 15
CDR3nt: TGTGCCAGCACTCTAAGGACAGGTACTAGCTACGAGCAGTACTTC
CDR3aa: CASTLRTGTSYEQYF

j_gene: TRBJ2-7
abundance: -
v_gene: TRBV30
d_gene: TRBD1
len: 11
CDR3nt: TGTGCCTGGTCCCGACAGGGAAAGCAGTACTTC
CDR3aa: CAWSRQGKQYF

j_gene: TRBJ1-4
abundance: once
v_gene: TRBV15
d_gene: -
len: 19
CDR3nt: TGTGCCACCAGCAGAGTGGGGGCTCAACTCCATGCAACTAATGAAAAACTGTTTTTT
CDR3aa: CATSRVGAQLHATNEKLFF

j_gene: TRBJ1-2
abundance: -
v_gene: TRBV27
d_gene: -
len: 14
CDR3nt: TGTGCCAGCAGTCCGCAGGGCAGAGAGTATGGCTACACCTTC
CDR3aa: CASSPQGREYGYTF

j_gene: TRBJ1-3
abundance: -
v_gene: TRBV5-4
d_gene: -
len: 13
CDR3nt: TGTGCCAGCAGCTCGATTCCGGGAGACACCATATATTTT
CDR3aa: CASSSIPGDTIYF

j_gene: TRBJ2-1
abundance: -
v_gene: TRBV7-2
d_gene: -
len: 13
CDR3nt: TGTGCCAGCAGCTTGGACGGGGTGAATGAGCAGTTCTTC
CDR3aa: CASSLDGVNEQFF

j_gene: TRBJ2-3
abundance: -
v_gene: TRBV6-4
d_gene: TRBD2
len: 13
CDR3nt: TGTGCCAGCAGCGGGAGGGCCACAGATACGCAGTATTTT
CDR3aa: CASSGRATDTQYF

j_gene: TRBJ2-5
abundance: -
v_gene: TRBV11-2
d_gene: -
len: 13
CDR3nt: TGTGCCAGCAGCCCCAGCGTAGCCGAGACCCAGTACTTC
CDR3aa: CASSPSVAETQYF

j_gene: TRBJ1-2
abundance: -
v_gene: TRBV2
d_gene: -
len: 13
CDR3nt: TGTGCCAGCAGGGCAGAAAACCTCTATGGCTACACCTTC
CDR3aa: CASRAENLYGYTF

j_gene: TRBJ1-1
abundance: few
v_gene: TRBV2
d_gene: -
len: 14
CDR3nt: TGTGCCAGCAGTACAGGGTCCCGGAACACTGAAGCTTTCTTT
CDR3aa: CASSTGSRNTEAFF

j_gene: TRBJ1-1
abundance: -
v_gene: TRBV5-1
d_gene: -
len: 14
CDR3nt: TGCGCCAGCCACCAGGACAGAATGAACACTGAAGCTTTCTTT
CDR3aa: CASHQDRMNTEAFF

j_gene: TRBJ1-5
abundance: -
v_gene: TRBV27
d_gene: -
len: 13
CDR3nt: TGTGCCAGCAGTTTGTTAAGCAATCAGCCCCAGCATTTT
CDR3aa: CASSLLSNQPQHF

j_gene: TRBJ2-5
abundance: -
v_gene: TRBV5-6
d_gene: TRBD2
len: 16
CDR3nt: TGTGCCAGCAGCTCCGGGACTAGCGGCTTCCAAGAGACCCAGTACTTC
CDR3aa: CASSSGTSGFQETQYF

j_gene: TRBJ2-4
abundance: -
v_gene: TRBV5-4
d_gene: -
len: 16
CDR3nt: TGTGCCAGCAGCTCTGGACATCCATGGGGGGAACTCATTCAGTACTTC
CDR3aa: CASSSGHPWGELIQYF

j_gene: TRBJ2-7
abundance: -
v_gene: TRBV9
d_gene: TRBD1
len: 14
CDR3nt: TGTGCCAGCGACCCTTCCGGGACAGCCTACGAGCAGTACTTC
CDR3aa: CASDPSGTAYEQYF

j_gene: TRBJ2-3
abundance: -
v_gene: TRBV9
d_gene: TRBD1
len: 16
CDR3nt: TGTGCCAGCAGCGCACGACAGGGTGAGGGGGCAGATACGCAGTATTTT
CDR3aa: CASSARQGEGADTQYF

j_gene: TRBJ1-6
abundance: -
v_gene: TRBV9
d_gene: -
len: 15
CDR3nt: TGTGCCAGCAGCGTAAGCATCGACACGAATTCACCCCTCCACTTT
CDR3aa: CASSVSIDTNSPLHF

j_gene: TRBJ2-1
abundance: -
v_gene: TRBV6-4
d_gene: TRBD2
len: 15
CDR3nt: TGTGCCAGCAGTGAATTAGCGGGGGGTTACAATGAGCAGTTCTTC
CDR3aa: CASSELAGGYNEQFF

j_gene: TRBJ2-3
abundance: -
v_gene: TRBV4-2
d_gene: TRBD2
len: 18
CDR3nt: TGTGCCAGCAGCCCTAATCCCGGACTAGCGGGGGTCACAGATACGCAGTATTTT
CDR3aa: CASSPNPGLAGVTDTQYF

j_gene: TRBJ2-7
abundance: -
v_gene: TRBV10-1
d_gene: TRBD2
len: 13
CDR3nt: TGCGCCGGCCAGCGGGGGGAGCCCTACGAGCAGTACTTC
CDR3aa: CAGQRGEPYEQYF

j_gene: TRBJ2-2
abundance: -
v_gene: TRBV6-5
d_gene: TRBD2
len: 15
CDR3nt: TGTGCCAGCAGGGACGGGCGGGAGGACACCGGGGAGCTGTTTTTT
CDR3aa: CASRDGREDTGELFF

j_gene: TRBJ2-1
abundance: -
v_gene: TRBV6-1
d_gene: TRBD2
len: 14
CDR3nt: TGTGCCAGCACGACTAGCGGGGTATACAATGAGCAGTTCTTC
CDR3aa: CASTTSGVYNEQFF

j_gene: TRBJ2-2
abundance: -
v_gene: TRBV6-5
d_gene: -
len: 14
CDR3nt: TGTGCCAGCAGTTACTCCCTGAACACCGGGGAGCTGTTTTTT
CDR3aa: CASSYSLNTGELFF

j_gene: TRBJ1-6
abundance: -
v_gene: TRBV27
d_gene: TRBD1
len: 20
CDR3nt: TGTGCCAGTCCGCCAAGGGGGCTGAGGGACAGGTTTTTCAGGAATTCACCCCTCCACTTT
CDR3aa: CASPPRGLRDRFFRNSPLHF

j_gene: TRBJ1-6
abundance: -
v_gene: TRBV7-2
d_gene: -
len: 15
CDR3nt: TGTGCCAGCAGCCCAAGCGGCAGTGAATCGTCACCCCTCCACTTT
CDR3aa: CASSPSGSESSPLHF

j_gene: TRBJ2-1
abundance: few
v_gene: TRBV15
d_gene: TRBD1
len: 15
CDR3nt: TGTGCCACCAGCAGAGGGACAGGGGTCTACAATGAGCAGTTCTTC
CDR3aa: CATSRGTGVYNEQFF

j_gene: TRBJ1-2
abundance: once
v_gene: TRBV5-6
d_gene: -
len: 14
CDR3nt: TGTGCCAGCAGCTTGGAGGAGCGGGCCTATGGCTACACCTTC
CDR3aa: CASSLEERAYGYTF